The rows below give T cell receptor beta chains drawn from one sample of a study of shared clonotypes between healthy human individuals. Repertoires were generated with immunoSEQ multiplex PCR, while TCRdb's copy carries only in-frame clones and drops some. In the table there are about 2.1 million clones, 85% to 95% of which are singletons. Sequencing used naive CD8+ T cells from PBMCs. The receptors come from a man aged 18 to 35 in good health. Some clones in this sample may be carry-over from other donors' samples. Each CDR3 is given with its conserved first and last residue. The D gene is left open where the match is weak. Clone size, where shown, is once, few, many, or a class for clones that have expanded.

v_gene,abundance,j_gene,d_gene,CDR3aa,CDR3nt
TRBV7-2,.,TRBJ2-7,.,CASSLNLSYEQYF,TGTGCCAGCAGCTTAAATTTAAGCTACGAGCAGTACTTC
TRBV2,.,TRBJ2-2,.,CASTLVRQGRNTGELFF,TGTGCCAGCACCCTAGTGAGGCAGGGCCGGAACACCGGGGAGCTGTTTTTT
TRBV5-1,.,TRBJ2-7,TRBD1,CASSHEGGPYEQYF,TGCGCCAGCTCCCACGAAGGGGGCCCCTACGAGCAGTACTTC
TRBV5-1,.,TRBJ2-3,.,CASSSLGGSTDTQYF,TGCGCCAGCAGCTCATTGGGCGGGAGCACAGATACGCAGTATTTT
TRBV5-1,once,TRBJ1-1,.,CASSLAQDMNTEAFF,TGCGCCAGCAGCTTGGCGCAGGATATGAACACTGAAGCTTTCTTT
TRBV15,.,TRBJ1-5,.,CATGQSNQPQHF,TGTGCCACCGGACAGTCCAATCAGCCCCAGCATTTT
TRBV27,.,TRBJ2-1,.,CASSFGAALSGEQFF,TGTGCCAGCAGTTTCGGGGCCGCTCTGAGCGGCGAGCAGTTCTTC
TRBV6-4,.,TRBJ2-2,TRBD2,CASSVVAGGTGELFF,TGTGCCAGCAGTGTGGTAGCGGGAGGCACCGGGGAGCTGTTTTTT
TRBV11-1,.,TRBJ2-7,.,CASSFIMGSSLEQYF,TGTGCCAGCAGCTTTATAATGGGGTCTTCCCTCGAGCAGTACTTC
TRBV28,.,TRBJ2-7,.,CASRRLGESEQYF,TGTGCCAGCAGACGCCTTGGGGAGTCCGAGCAGTACTTC
TRBV5-6,.,TRBJ1-3,.,CASSLVAAGNTIYF,TGTGCCAGCAGCTTGGTGGCAGCTGGAAACACCATATATTTT
TRBV10-2,.,TRBJ2-7,.,CASSEGRDEQYF,TGCGCCAGCAGTGAGGGAAGGGACGAGCAGTACTTC
TRBV6-5,.,TRBJ2-3,.,CASSYPSGLGRDTQYF,TGTGCCAGCAGTTACCCCAGCGGCCTAGGTAGAGATACGCAGTATTTT
TRBV7-9,.,TRBJ1-2,.,CASSLDNLANYGYTF,TGTGCCAGCAGCTTAGATAACCTCGCTAACTATGGCTACACCTTC
TRBV15,.,TRBJ2-5,TRBD1,CATNVPGRGRETQYF,TGTGCCACAAACGTCCCCGGCAGGGGGCGAGAGACCCAGTACTTC
TRBV9,.,TRBJ1-3,TRBD1,CASSLSRTGESGNTIYF,TGTGCCAGCAGCCTCTCTCGGACAGGGGAATCTGGAAACACCATATATTTT
TRBV19,.,TRBJ2-2,TRBD2,CASSKAGAGELFF,TGTGCCAGTAGTAAAGCGGGGGCCGGGGAGCTGTTTTTT
TRBV4-1,.,TRBJ1-2,TRBD1,CASSQDRTGADGYTF,TGCGCCAGCAGCCAAGATCGGACAGGGGCTGATGGCTACACCTTC
TRBV11-3,.,TRBJ2-2,.,CASSLMEGGELFF,TGTGCCAGCAGCTTAATGGAGGGTGGGGAGCTGTTTTTT
TRBV7-9,.,TRBJ2-1,TRBD2,CASSLAGTTRIF,TGTGCCAGCAGCTTAGCCGGGACTACCAGAATCTTC
TRBV2,.,TRBJ1-2,.,CASSEFLGGYGYTF,TGTGCCAGCAGTGAGTTTCTTGGGGGCTATGGCTACACCTTC
TRBV9,.,TRBJ2-2,.,CASSLVAVGELFF,TGTGCCAGCAGCTTGGTCGCCGTCGGGGAGCTGTTTTTT
TRBV20-1,few,TRBJ1-1,.,CSARSGTEAFF,TGCAGTGCCAGGTCCGGCACTGAAGCTTTCTTT
TRBV27,.,TRBJ1-1,TRBD1,CASFPGTALNTEAFF,TGTGCCAGTTTCCCCGGGACAGCTCTGAACACTGAAGCTTTCTTT
TRBV5-1,.,TRBJ2-1,TRBD2,CASSLAASGRRGQFF,TGCGCCAGCAGCTTGGCGGCTAGCGGGAGACGGGGGCAGTTCTTC
TRBV5-1,.,TRBJ2-7,TRBD2,CASSEFSGRAYEQYF,TGCGCCAGCAGCGAATTTAGCGGGAGGGCCTACGAGCAGTACTTC
TRBV27,.,TRBJ2-7,.,CASSPRGQFYEQYF,TGTGCCAGCAGTCCGAGAGGACAGTTCTACGAGCAGTACTTC
TRBV19,.,TRBJ2-2,.,CASSWGAGELFF,TGTGCCAGTAGTTGGGGGGCCGGGGAGCTGTTTTTT
TRBV5-5,.,TRBJ2-7,.,CASSRIASQIYEQYF,TGTGCCAGCAGCCGGATAGCGAGTCAGATCTACGAGCAGTACTTC
TRBV10-3,.,TRBJ2-1,TRBD2,CAISEGTSGHLLGNEQFF,TGTGCCATCAGTGAGGGGACTAGCGGCCATCTATTAGGCAATGAGCAGTTCTTC
TRBV6-5,.,TRBJ1-5,.,CASSEGSGWQPQHF,TGTGCCAGCAGTGAAGGGTCAGGTTGGCAGCCCCAGCATTTT
TRBV27,.,TRBJ2-1,.,CASSLGGGDEQFF,TGTGCCAGCAGTTTGGGAGGGGGCGATGAGCAGTTCTTC
TRBV5-1,.,TRBJ1-6,.,CASSFNNSPLHF,TGCGCCAGCAGCTTCAACAATTCACCCCTCCACTTT
TRBV9,.,TRBJ2-2,TRBD2,CASSRSGGHTGELFF,TGTGCCAGCTCCCGCTCGGGAGGGCATACCGGGGAGCTGTTTTTT
TRBV28,.,TRBJ1-6,.,CASSLSAGANSPLHF,TGTGCCAGCAGTTTATCTGCAGGGGCAAATTCACCCCTCCACTTT
TRBV25-1,.,TRBJ2-1,TRBD1,CASIGASGQGAWEQFF,TGTGCCAGCATTGGGGCATCGGGACAGGGGGCTTGGGAGCAGTTCTTC